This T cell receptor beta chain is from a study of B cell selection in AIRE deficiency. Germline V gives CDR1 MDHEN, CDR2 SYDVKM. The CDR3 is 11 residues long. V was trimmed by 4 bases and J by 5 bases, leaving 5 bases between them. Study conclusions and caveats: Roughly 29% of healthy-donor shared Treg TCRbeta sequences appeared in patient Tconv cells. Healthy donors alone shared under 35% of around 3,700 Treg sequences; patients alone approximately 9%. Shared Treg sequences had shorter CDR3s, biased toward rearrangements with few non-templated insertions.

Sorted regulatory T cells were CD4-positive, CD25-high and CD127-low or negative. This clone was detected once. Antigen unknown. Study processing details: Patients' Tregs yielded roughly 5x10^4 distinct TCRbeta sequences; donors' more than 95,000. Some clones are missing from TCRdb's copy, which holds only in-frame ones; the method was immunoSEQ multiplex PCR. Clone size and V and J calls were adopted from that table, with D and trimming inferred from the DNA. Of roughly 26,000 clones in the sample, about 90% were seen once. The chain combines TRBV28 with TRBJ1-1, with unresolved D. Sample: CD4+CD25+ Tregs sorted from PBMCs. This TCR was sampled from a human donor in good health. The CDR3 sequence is CASSYLTEAFF. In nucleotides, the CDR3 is TGTGCCAGCAGTTATCTGACTGAAGCTTTCTTT.